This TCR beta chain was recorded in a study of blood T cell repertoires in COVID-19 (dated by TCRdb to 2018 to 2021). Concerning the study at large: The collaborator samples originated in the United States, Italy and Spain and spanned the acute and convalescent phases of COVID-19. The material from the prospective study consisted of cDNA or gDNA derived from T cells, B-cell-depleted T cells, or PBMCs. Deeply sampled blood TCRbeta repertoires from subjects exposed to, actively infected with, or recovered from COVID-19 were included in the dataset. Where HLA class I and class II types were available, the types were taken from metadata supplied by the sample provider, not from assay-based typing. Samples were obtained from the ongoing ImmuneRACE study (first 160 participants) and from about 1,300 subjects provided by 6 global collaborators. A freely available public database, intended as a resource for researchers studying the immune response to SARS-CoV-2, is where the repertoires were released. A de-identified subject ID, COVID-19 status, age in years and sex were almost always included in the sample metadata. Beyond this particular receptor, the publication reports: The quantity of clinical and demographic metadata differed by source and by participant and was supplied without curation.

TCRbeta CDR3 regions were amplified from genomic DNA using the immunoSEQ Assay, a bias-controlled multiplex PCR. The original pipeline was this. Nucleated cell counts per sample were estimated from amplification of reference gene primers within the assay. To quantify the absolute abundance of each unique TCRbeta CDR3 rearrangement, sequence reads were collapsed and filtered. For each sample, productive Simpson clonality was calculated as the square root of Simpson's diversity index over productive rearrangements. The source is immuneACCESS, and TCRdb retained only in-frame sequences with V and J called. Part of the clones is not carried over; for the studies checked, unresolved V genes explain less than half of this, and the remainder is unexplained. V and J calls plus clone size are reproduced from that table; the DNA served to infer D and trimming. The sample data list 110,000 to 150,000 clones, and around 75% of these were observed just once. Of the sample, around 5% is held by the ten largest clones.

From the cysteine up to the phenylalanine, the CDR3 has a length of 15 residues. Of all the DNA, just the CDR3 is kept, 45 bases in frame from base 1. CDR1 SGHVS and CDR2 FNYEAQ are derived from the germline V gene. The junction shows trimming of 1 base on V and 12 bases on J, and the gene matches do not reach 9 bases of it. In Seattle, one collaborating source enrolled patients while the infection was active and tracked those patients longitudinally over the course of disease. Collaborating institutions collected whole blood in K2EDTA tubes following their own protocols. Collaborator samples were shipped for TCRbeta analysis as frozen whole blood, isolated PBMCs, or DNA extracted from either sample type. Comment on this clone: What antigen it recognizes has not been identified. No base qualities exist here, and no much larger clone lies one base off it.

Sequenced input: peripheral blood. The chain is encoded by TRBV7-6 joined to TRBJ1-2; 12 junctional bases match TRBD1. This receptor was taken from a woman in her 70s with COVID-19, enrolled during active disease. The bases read TGTGCCAGCAGCTTAGGCCCCGGGACAGGGGGCCTTCACACCTTC. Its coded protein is CASSLGPGTGGLHTF.